This TCR beta chain was obtained from a study of T cell changes during pregnancy in multiple sclerosis. Profiling relied on immunoSEQ multiplex PCR, and the TCRdb table lists in-frame clones only, not all of them. Of tens of thousands of clones listed, just over 90% are singletons. The TCR comes from a female donor in good health, enrolled as a control in a pregnancy study. The source was peripheral blood, collected in the first trimester of pregnancy.

Written as DNA, the CDR3 is TGTGCCAGCAGTCGGACAGGGGTGGTCTACGAGCAGTACTTC. Its protein product is CASSRTGVVYEQYF. J is TRBJ2-7 and V is TRBV5-4; 9 bases are a match to TRBD1. There are 14 residues in the CDR3. CDR1 and CDR2 from the germline V gene are SGHNT and YYREEE (reference sequence). The junction had 6 bases not matched to a gene; V was cut back by 5 bases and J by 3 bases. Filled out from reference TRBV5-4 and TRBJ2-7, the complete variable domain reads ETGVTQSPTHLIKTRGQQVTLRCSSQSGHNTVSWYQQALGQGPQFIFQYYREEENGRGNFPPRFSGLQFPNYSSELNVNALELDDSALYLCASSRTGVVYEQYFGPGTRLTVT.